The next 21 T cell receptor beta chains were all read from a single sample in a study of beta chain features in type 1 diabetes. Findings and caveats of the study: TCRB CDR3s from Type 1 diabetes patients were moderately but significantly shorter in all four CD4+ subsets.

No antigen has been assigned to these receptors. What was sequenced were expressed TCRB transcripts, since all of the isolated RNA had been reverse transcribed. TCRdb keeps only in-frame clones here, not all; method: immunoSEQ multiplex PCR. The sample shows 95,000 to 150,000 clones, around 15% of them seen only once. Material: central memory CD4+ T cells from blood. Receptors were obtained from a man younger than 45 with type 1 diabetes.

This chain uses TRBV5-1 with TRBJ2-5; D gene ambiguous. V was cut by 1 base and J by 5 bases, with 9 bases left in between. This CDR3 contains 13 residues. Germline CDR1 reads SGHRS; CDR2 reads YFSETQ. The CDR3 DNA follows: TGCGCCAGCAGCTTGACCGGCGCGGAGACCCAGTACTTC. Translation gives CASSLTGAETQYF.

On this clone itself: Other nucleotide sequences in the sample specify the same CDR3. The chain recombines TRBV20-1 with TRBJ2-1; D is ambiguous. The germline gives CDR1 DFQATT, CDR2 SNEGSKA (reference sequence). The CDR3 spans 11 residues. Trimming took 6 bases from V and 5 from J, leaving 8 bases between them. The chain's CDR3 is CSARFDNEQFF. The CDR3 DNA sequence: TGCAGTGCAAGATTCGACAATGAGCAGTTCTTC.

This clone has more than one count but fewer than ten. Here the CDR3 reads CASSLQGATNEKLFF. In DNA, the CDR3 is TGTGCCAGCAGTCTACAGGGGGCAACTAATGAAAAACTGTTTTTT. The chain is built from TRBV27 and TRBJ1-4; 8 bases line up with TRBD1. The CDR3 has 15 amino acids. V gave up 5 bases and J gave up 0 bases; unmatched junction bases: 2. Germline CDR1 reads MNHEY; CDR2 reads SMNVEV (reference sequence). Filled out from reference TRBV27 and TRBJ1-4, the complete variable domain reads EAQVTQNPRYLITVTGKKLTVTCSQNMNHEYMSWYRQDPGLGLRQIYYSMNVEVTDKGDVPEGYKVSRKEKRNFPLILESPSPNQTSLYFCASSLQGATNEKLFFGSGTQLSVL.

Only a few counts were recorded for this clone. The chain joins TRBV7-9 to TRBJ1-5; D unresolved. Per the germline V gene, CDR1 is SEHNR and CDR2 is FQNEAQ (reference sequence). V was trimmed by 5 bases and J by 8 bases, leaving 10 bases between them. The CDR3 has 12 amino acids. The CDR3 region is CASSLVREPQHF. DNA for the CDR3: TGTGCCAGCAGCCTTGTCCGAGAGCCCCAGCATTTT.

This clone was counted at least ten times. The chain combines TRBV28 with TRBJ2-5, with 7 bases aligning to TRBD1. Germline V gene data show CDR1 as MDHEN and CDR2 as SYDVKM. The ends lost 6 bases at V and 3 bases at J; junction bases unmatched: 4. The CDR3 runs to 13 residues. Here the CDR3 DNA reads TGTGCCAGCAGGATGACAGGGAAAGAGACCCAGTACTTC. The encoded protein is CASRMTGKETQYF.

This chain connects TRBV20-1 to TRBJ1-2; tentative D call: TRBD1 (6 bases). The CDR3 is made up of 11 amino acids. CDR1 DFQATT and CDR2 SNEGSKA come from the germline V gene (reference sequence). The V end lost 6 bases, the J end lost 5 bases, and 10 bases lay between the germline ends. The CDR3 region is CSAGDIYGYTF. CDR3 sequence (DNA): TGCAGTGCAGGGGACATTTATGGCTACACCTTC.

A few counts support this clone. The chain uses TRBV6-6 and TRBJ2-7, with 7 bases fitting TRBD2. The trim removed 5 bases at V and 2 bases at J, leaving 0 bases unmatched. The CDR3 length is 12 residues. Germline loops: CDR1 MNHNY, CDR2 SVGAGI (reference sequence). CDR3 protein: CASSSGAYEQYF. The CDR3 DNA is TGTGCCAGCAGTAGCGGGGCCTACGAGCAGTACTTC.

Only a few counts were recorded for this clone. This chain joins TRBV7-2 and TRBJ2-7, with 10 bases that match TRBD1. This CDR3 spans 15 amino acids. The J segment lost 3 bases and the V segment lost 9 bases, leaving 11 bases of the junction unmatched. CDR1 and CDR2 (germline): SGHTA, FQGNSA. The CDR3 is CASRNTGTGDYEQYF. The CDR3 coding sequence is TGTGCCAGTCGAAATACCGGGACAGGGGACTACGAGCAGTACTTC.

In this sample, this clone turned up many times. The genes are TRBV6-6 and TRBJ2-5, with 11 positions matching TRBD2. Germline V CDR1 and CDR2: MNHNY, SVGAGI (reference sequence). The CDR3 loop spans 14 amino acids. V lost 8 bases, J lost 3 bases, and 5 bases stayed unmatched. CDR3 sequence: CASCDSGGEETQYF. The CDR3 DNA reads as TGTGCCAGCTGTGATAGCGGGGGGGAAGAGACCCAGTACTTC.

For this clone: A far larger clone is only one base removed, so a read error is likely. This chain links TRBV9 with TRBJ2-1, with D unresolved. Per the germline V gene, CDR1 is SGDLS and CDR2 is YYNGEE. This CDR3 has 13 amino acids. Trimming took off 3 bases at V and 8 bases at J, with 12 bases between the two ends. CDR3 DNA sequence: TGTGCCAGCAGCGGAGGAGTAGAGGATGAGCAGTTCTTC. Its protein product is CASSGGVEDEQFF.

The chain uses TRBV6-6 and TRBJ2-1; D tentatively fits TRBD1 or TRBD2 (6 bases each). The length of the CDR3 is 15 residues. Trimming shortened V by 6 bases and J by 5 bases, and 17 bases separated the two germline ends. Germline V gene data show CDR1 as MNHNY and CDR2 as SVGAGI (reference sequence). CDR3 nucleotides: TGTGCCAGCAGGCCAAACAGGGAGGAGCACAATGAGCAGTTCTTC. Amino acid sequence: CASRPNREEHNEQFF.

V and J are TRBV7-9 and TRBJ2-2; 7 bases are a match to TRBD1. Germline CDR1 reads SEHNR; CDR2 reads FQNEAQ (reference sequence). The CDR3 extends over 15 amino acids. After removal of 5 bases from V and 6 bases from J, the junction contained 9 bases not matched to a gene. CDR3 sequence: CASSQTRGGSGELFF. The CDR3 DNA is TGTGCCAGCAGCCAAACCAGAGGGGGCTCCGGGGAGCTGTTTTTT. Full variable domain (outside the CDR3, taken from reference TRBV7-9 and TRBJ2-2): DTGVSQNPRHKITKRGQNVTFRCDPISEHNRLYWYRQTLGQGPEFLTYFQNEAQLEKSRLLSDRFSAERPKGSFSTLEIQRTEQGDSAMYLCASSQTRGGSGELFFGEGSRLTVL.

The V call is TRBV7-9, the J call TRBJ2-7, with D possibly TRBD2 on 6 matching bases. Trimming removed 1 base at V and 5 bases at J, with 9 bases between. The germline V gene encodes CDR1 SEHNR and CDR2 FQNEAQ (reference sequence). The length of the CDR3 is 13 residues. The CDR3 spells CASSLGSGHEQYF. In DNA form, the CDR3 reads TGTGCCAGCAGCTTAGGTAGCGGCCACGAGCAGTACTTC.

The chain is built from TRBV5-1 and TRBJ2-5; 15 positions match TRBD2. The ends lost 5 bases at V and 5 bases at J; junction bases unmatched: 10. The length of the CDR3 is 17 residues. Per germline, CDR1 SGHRS and CDR2 YFSETQ. The CDR3 sequence is CASRTGTSGGPDETQYF. The CDR3 bases are TGCGCCAGCAGAACCGGGACTAGCGGGGGGCCAGACGAGACCCAGTACTTC.

This chain uses TRBV2 with TRBJ2-2, with 8 positions matching TRBD2. V was pared by 3 bases and J by 4 bases, with 1 base of the junction left unmatched. Germline values: CDR1 SNHLY, CDR2 FYNNEI. This CDR3 is built from 14 residues. In nucleotides, the CDR3 is TGTGCCAGCAGTGAGACTAGCGTCACCGGGGAGCTGTTTTTT. Encoded protein: CASSETSVTGELFF.

The rearrangement links TRBV5-4 to TRBJ2-1; no clear D. From germline, CDR1 is SGHNT and CDR2 YYREEE (reference sequence). This CDR3 has 12 residues. Trimming took 2 bases from V and 7 from J, leaving 7 bases between them. Here the CDR3 reads CASSFAVNEQFF. The CDR3 region has the DNA TGTGCCAGCAGCTTCGCAGTAAATGAGCAGTTCTTC.

This clone occurred a few times. This chain connects TRBV4-2 to TRBJ1-2; 11 bases match TRBD1. The V segment lost 4 bases and the J segment 7 bases; nucleotides outside the gene matches: 5. The CDR3 length is 14 residues. Germline-derived CDR1 and CDR2 are LGHNA and YNFKEQ. The CDR3 reads CASSPSGTGGGYTF. The DNA of the CDR3 is TGTGCCAGCAGCCCTTCCGGGACAGGGGGTGGCTACACCTTC.

V gene TRBV7-9 combines with J gene TRBJ2-1; 10 nucleotides align to TRBD1. CDR3 length: 16 amino acids. Germline V gene sequence: CDR1 SEHNR, CDR2 FQNEAQ (reference sequence). V trimming: 2 bases; J trimming: 7 bases; junction bases outside the gene matches: 8. The DNA for the CDR3 is TGTGCCAGCAGCTTATCAATCGGGACAGGGGTAAATGAGCAGTTCTTC. Residues: CASSLSIGTGVNEQFF. Full variable domain (remainder filled in from reference TRBV7-9 and TRBJ2-1): DTGVSQNPRHKITKRGQNVTFRCDPISEHNRLYWYRQTLGQGPEFLTYFQNEAQLEKSRLLSDRFSAERPKGSFSTLEIQRTEQGDSAMYLCASSLSIGTGVNEQFFGPGTRLTVL.

Concerning this clone itself: This may arise from a read error, as a much more abundant clone is one base away. Distinct nucleotide sequences in the sample also encode this CDR3. V usage is TRBV10-3 and J usage is TRBJ2-1; D is possibly TRBD1 or TRBD2 (5 bases each). The CDR3 totals 15 residues. V was clipped by 4 bases and J by 5 bases, with 15 bases between them. Germline V gene data show CDR1 as ENHRY and CDR2 as SYGVKD. The CDR3 nucleotides are TGTGCCATCAGTGGGCAGGGAGACGCACACAATGAGCAGTTCTTC. Its translation: CAISGQGDAHNEQFF.

V and J are TRBV7-2 and TRBJ1-2, with unresolved D. CDR3 length equals 16 residues. Trimming took off 5 bases at V and 3 bases at J, with 19 bases between the two ends. CDR1 and CDR2 (germline): SGHTA, FQGNSA. The CDR3 is CASSPWVTVGYYGYTF. The CDR3 bases are TGTGCCAGCAGCCCCTGGGTGACGGTGGGCTACTATGGCTACACCTTC.

In this sample, this clone turned up many times. The chain has TRBV2 and TRBJ2-3; TRBD2 matches 7 bases. The germline V gene encodes CDR1 SNHLY and CDR2 FYNNEI. The CDR3 spans 14 residues. The J segment lost 2 bases and the V segment lost 7 bases, leaving 6 bases of the junction unmatched. The CDR3 DNA follows: TGTGCCAGCACCCTAGCGGCGTACACAGATACGCAGTATTTT. Residues: CASTLAAYTDTQYF.